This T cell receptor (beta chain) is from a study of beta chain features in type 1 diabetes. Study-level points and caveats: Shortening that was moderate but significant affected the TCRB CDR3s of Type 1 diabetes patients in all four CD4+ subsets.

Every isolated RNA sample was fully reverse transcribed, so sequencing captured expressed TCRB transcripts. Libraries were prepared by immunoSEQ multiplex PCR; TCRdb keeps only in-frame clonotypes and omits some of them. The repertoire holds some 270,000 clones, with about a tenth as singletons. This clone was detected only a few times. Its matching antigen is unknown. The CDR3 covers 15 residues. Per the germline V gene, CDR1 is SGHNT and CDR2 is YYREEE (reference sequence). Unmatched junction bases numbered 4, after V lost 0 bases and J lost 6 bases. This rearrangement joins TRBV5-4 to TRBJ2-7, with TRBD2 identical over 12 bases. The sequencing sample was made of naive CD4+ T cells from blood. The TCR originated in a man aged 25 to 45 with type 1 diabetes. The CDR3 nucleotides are TGTGCCAGCAGCTTGGGTCTAGCGGGGGGGCGCGAGCAGTACTTC. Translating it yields CASSLGLAGGREQYF.